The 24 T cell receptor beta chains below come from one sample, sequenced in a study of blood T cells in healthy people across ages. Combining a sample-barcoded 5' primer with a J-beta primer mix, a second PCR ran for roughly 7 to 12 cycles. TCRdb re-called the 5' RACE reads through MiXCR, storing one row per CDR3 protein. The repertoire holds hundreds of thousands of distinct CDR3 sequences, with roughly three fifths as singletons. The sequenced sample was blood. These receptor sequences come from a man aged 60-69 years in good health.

DNA for the CDR3: TGTGCCACCAGTGATCGCCACCGGACGGGATTCTATGGCTACACCTTC. It codes for CATSDRHRTGFYGYTF. This chain links TRBV24-1 with TRBJ1-2; D uncertain. V shed 3 bases and J shed 4 bases, with 17 bases lying between them. The CDR3 consists of 16 residues. Germline-derived CDR1 and CDR2 are KGHDR and SFDVKD.

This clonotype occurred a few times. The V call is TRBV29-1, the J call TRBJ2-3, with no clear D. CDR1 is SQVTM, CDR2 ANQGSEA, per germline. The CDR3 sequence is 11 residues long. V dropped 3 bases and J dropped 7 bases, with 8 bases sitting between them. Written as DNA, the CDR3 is TGCAGCGTTGATGTGCGGTATACGCAGTATTTT. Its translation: CSVDVRYTQYF.

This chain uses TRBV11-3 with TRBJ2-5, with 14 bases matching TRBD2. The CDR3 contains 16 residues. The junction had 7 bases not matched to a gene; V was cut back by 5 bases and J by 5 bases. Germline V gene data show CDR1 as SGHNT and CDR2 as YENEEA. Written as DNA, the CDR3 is TGTGCCAGCAGCCTGGGACTAGCGGGAGCCTCGGAGACCCAGTACTTC. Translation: CASSLGLAGASETQYF.

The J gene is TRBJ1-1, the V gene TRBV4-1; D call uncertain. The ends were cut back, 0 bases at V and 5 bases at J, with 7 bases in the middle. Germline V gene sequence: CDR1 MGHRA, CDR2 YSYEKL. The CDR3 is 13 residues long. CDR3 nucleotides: TGCGCCAGCAGCCAAGAGGTCGAGACTGAAGCTTTCTTT. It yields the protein CASSQEVETEAFF.

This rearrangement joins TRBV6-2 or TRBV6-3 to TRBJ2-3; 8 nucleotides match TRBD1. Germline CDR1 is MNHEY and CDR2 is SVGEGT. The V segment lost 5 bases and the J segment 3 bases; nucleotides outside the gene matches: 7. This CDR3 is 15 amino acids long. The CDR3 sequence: CASSLQGVGTDTQYF. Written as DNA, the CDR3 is TGTGCCAGCAGTCTACAGGGGGTCGGTACAGATACGCAGTATTTT.

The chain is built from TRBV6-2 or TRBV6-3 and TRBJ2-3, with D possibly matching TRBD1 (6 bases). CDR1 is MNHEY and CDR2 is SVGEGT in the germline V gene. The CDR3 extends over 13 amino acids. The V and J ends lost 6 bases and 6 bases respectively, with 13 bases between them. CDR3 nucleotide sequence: TGTGCCAGCAGACCAACAGGGCCCGATACGCAGTATTTT. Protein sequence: CASRPTGPDTQYF.

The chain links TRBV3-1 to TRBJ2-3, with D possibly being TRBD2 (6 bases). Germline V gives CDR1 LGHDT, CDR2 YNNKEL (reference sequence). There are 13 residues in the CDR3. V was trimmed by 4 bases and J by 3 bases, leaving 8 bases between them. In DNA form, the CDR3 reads TGTGCCAGCAGCCCTCTAGCGACAGATACGCAGTATTTT. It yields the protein CASSPLATDTQYF.

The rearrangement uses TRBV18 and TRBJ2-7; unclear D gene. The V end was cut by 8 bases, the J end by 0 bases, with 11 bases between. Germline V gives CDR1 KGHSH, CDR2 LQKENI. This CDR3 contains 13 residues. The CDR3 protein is CASPPSSSYEQYF. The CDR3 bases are TGTGCCAGCCCGCCGTCTAGCTCCTACGAGCAGTACTTC.

The CDR3 sequence is CSASPLQAKNIQYF. The DNA for the CDR3 is TGCAGTGCTAGTCCCCTCCAAGCCAAAAACATTCAGTACTTC. The V and J genes are TRBV20-1 and TRBJ2-4; the D is unclear. Looked up from germline, CDR1 is DFQATT and CDR2 is SNEGSKA (reference sequence). The CDR3 runs to 14 residues. Trimming shortened V by 3 bases and J by 0 bases, and 9 bases separated the two germline ends.

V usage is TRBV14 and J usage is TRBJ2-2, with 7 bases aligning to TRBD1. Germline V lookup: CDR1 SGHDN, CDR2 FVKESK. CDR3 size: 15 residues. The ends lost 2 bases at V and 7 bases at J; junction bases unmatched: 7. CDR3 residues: CASSQLRQGGGELFF. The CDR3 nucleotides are TGTGCCAGCAGCCAATTAAGACAGGGCGGCGGGGAGCTGTTTTTT.

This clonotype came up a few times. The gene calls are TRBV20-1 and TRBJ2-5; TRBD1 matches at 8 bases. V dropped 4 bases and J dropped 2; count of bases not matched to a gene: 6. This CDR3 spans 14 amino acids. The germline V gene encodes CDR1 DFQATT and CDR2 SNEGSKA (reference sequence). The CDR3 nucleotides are TGCAGTGCTAAACGGACAGGGCCTCAAGAGACCCAGTACTTC. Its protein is CSAKRTGPQETQYF.

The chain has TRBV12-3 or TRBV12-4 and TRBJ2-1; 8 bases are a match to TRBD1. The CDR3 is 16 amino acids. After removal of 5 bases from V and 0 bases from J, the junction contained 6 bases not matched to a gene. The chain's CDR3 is CASSARDRSSYNEQFF. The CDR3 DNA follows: TGTGCCAGCAGTGCCCGGGACAGGAGCTCCTACAATGAGCAGTTCTTC.

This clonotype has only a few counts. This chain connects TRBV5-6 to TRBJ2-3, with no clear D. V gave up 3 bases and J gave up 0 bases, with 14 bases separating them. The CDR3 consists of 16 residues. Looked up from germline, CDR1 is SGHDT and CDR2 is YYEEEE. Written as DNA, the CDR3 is TGTGCCAGCAGCTCGGTCCTAGTTAGGAGCACAGATACGCAGTATTTT. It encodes CASSSVLVRSTDTQYF. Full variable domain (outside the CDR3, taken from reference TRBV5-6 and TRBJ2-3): DAGVTQSPTHLIKTRGQQVTLRCSPKSGHDTVSWYQQALGQGPQFIFQYYEEEERQRGNFPDRFSGHQFPNYSSELNVNALLLGDSALYLCASSSVLVRSTDTQYFGPGTRLTVL.

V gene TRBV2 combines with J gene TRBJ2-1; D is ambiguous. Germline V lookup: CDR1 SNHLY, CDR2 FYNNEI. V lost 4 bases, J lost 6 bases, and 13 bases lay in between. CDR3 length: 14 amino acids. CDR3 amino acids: CASSGLSVSNEQFF. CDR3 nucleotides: TGTGCCAGCAGTGGTCTCTCAGTCTCCAATGAGCAGTTCTTC.

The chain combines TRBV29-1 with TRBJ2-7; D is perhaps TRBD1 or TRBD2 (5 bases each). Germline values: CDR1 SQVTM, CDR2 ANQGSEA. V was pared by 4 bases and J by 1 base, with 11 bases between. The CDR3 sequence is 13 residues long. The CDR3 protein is CSVGRGGSYEQYF. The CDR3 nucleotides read TGCAGCGTTGGCCGGGGCGGATCCTACGAGCAGTACTTC.

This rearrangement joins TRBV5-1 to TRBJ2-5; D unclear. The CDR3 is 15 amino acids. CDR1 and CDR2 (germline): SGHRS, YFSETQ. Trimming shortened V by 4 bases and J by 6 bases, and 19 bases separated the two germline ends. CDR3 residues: CASSQIVAGRQTQYF. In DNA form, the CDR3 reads TGCGCCAGCAGCCAAATCGTGGCAGGAAGACAGACCCAGTACTTC. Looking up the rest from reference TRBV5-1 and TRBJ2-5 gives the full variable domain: KAGVTQTPRYLIKTRGQQVTLSCSPISGHRSVSWYQQTPGQGLQFLFEYFSETQRNKGNFPGRFSGRQFSNSRSEMNVSTLELGDSALYLCASSQIVAGRQTQYFGPGTRLLVL.

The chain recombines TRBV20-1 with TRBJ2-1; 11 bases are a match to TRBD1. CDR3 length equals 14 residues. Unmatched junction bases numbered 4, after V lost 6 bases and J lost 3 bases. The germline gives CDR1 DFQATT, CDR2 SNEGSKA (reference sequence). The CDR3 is CSAPGTGGYNEQFF. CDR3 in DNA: TGCAGTGCACCCGGGACAGGGGGCTACAATGAGCAGTTCTTC.

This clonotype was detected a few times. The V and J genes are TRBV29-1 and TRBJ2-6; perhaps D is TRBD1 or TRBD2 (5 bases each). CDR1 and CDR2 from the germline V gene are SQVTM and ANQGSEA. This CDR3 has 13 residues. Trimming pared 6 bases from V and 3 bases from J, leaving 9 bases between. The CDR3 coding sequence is TGCAGCGTGGGGGTGGTTGGGGCCAACGTCCTGACTTTC. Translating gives CSVGVVGANVLTF.

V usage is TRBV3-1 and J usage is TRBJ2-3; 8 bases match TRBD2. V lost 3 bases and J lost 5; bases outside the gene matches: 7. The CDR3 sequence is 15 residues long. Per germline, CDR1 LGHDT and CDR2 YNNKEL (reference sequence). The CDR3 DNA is TGTGCCAGCAGCCACCTCGGGGGGGCCTTAGATACGCAGTATTTT. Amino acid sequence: CASSHLGGALDTQYF.

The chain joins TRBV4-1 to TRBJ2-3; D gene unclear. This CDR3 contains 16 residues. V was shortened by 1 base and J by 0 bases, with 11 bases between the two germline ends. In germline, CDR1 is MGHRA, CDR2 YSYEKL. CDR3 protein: CASSQGSSSSTDTQYF. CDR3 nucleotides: TGCGCCAGCAGCCAAGGGTCCTCTTCTAGCACAGATACGCAGTATTTT.

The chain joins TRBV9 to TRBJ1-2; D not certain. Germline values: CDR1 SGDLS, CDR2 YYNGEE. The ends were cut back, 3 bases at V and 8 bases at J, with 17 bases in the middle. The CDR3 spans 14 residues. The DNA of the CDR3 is TGTGCCAGCAGCGCCGCCCTGGGAGGTCGAGGCTACACCTTC. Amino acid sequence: CASSAALGGRGYTF.

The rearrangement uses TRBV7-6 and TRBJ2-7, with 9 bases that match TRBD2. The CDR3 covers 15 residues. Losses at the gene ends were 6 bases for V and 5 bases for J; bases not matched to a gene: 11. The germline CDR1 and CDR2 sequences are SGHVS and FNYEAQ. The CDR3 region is CASSSPLAGLDEQYF. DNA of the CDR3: TGTGCCAGCAGTTCTCCCCTAGCGGGGCTCGACGAGCAGTACTTC.

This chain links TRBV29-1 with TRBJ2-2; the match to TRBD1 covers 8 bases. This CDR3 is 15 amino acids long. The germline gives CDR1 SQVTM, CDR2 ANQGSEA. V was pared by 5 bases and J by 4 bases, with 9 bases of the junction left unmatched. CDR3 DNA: TGCAGCGTTCTTCCGACAGGGGACCTCACCGGGGAGCTGTTTTTT. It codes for CSVLPTGDLTGELFF.

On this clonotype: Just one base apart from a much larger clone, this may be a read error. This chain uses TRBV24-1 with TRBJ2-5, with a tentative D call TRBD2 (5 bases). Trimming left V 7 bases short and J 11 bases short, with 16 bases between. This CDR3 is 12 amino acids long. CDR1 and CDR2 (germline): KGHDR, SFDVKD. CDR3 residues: CATRRGNNEQYF. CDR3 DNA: TGTGCCACCAGGCGAGGGAACAATGAGCAGTACTTC.